This T cell receptor (beta chain) originates from a study of control samples from healthy donors and cancer patients. Germline V gives CDR1 MNHNY, CDR2 SVGAGI (reference sequence). The germline V and J ends were trimmed by 5 bases and 4 bases, with 11 bases remaining between them. The CDR3 has 13 amino acids. Profiled with immunoSEQ multiplex PCR; TCRdb holds only in-frame clones, not every one. The repertoire includes about 110,000 clones, roughly 88% of them detected once, and around 3.9% sits in the top ten. The TCR sequence derives from an older woman with lung cancer. The rearrangement uses TRBV6-6 and TRBJ1-1; no reliable D call. Sequenced material: PBMCs. The CDR3 DNA reads as TGTGCCAGCAGTCCCACGGTGGCCACTGAAGCTTTCTTT. Translated: CASSPTVATEAFF.